This T cell receptor beta chain stems from a study of blood T cells in healthy people across ages. Findings and limits, study-wide: CMV status of donors was not determined, possibly confounding expanded clonotype changes. Observed TCR beta diversity showed a strong correlation with the percentage of naive T cells as measured by flow cytometry.

As regards this clonotype: Its antigen is undetermined.

A sample-barcoded 5' primer and a J-beta primer mix were used in a second PCR of about 6 to 11 cycles. Carrying 12 random nucleotides, a template-switch adaptor labeled each individual cDNA molecule. TCRdb recomputed calls from the 5' RACE reads with MiXCR, one row per CDR3 protein. Of about 680,000 distinct CDR3 sequences listed, approximately 49% are singletons. There were at least 5.5 micrograms of total RNA extracted from every sample. Sequenced sample: blood. This receptor was taken from a woman in her sixties or seventies in good health.

CDR3 sequence: CASSLLAGFDDTQYF. In nucleotides, the CDR3 is TGTGCCAGCAGCTTATTAGCGGGATTTGATGATACGCAGTATTTT. This chain links TRBV7-2 with TRBJ2-3, with 8 bases aligning to TRBD2. The V segment lost 2 bases and the J segment 6 bases; nucleotides outside the gene matches: 7. CDR1 and CDR2 (germline): SGHTA, FQGNSA. This CDR3 comprises 15 residues.